Listed below are T cell receptor beta chains from one sample, sequenced in a study of blood T cell repertoires in COVID-19. TCRdb's copy holds only in-frame clones and misses some; the assay was immunoSEQ multiplex PCR. The data contain about 200,000 clones, 92% of them singletons. The sequenced material came from peripheral blood. Source of these receptors: a man between 60 and 70 years old with COVID-19, enrolled during active disease. CDR3s include the opening cysteine and the closing phenylalanine or tryptophan.

V	J	CDR3
TRBV2	TRBJ1-2	CASSFTTVYGYTF
TRBV5-1	TRBJ1-5	CASSQTGGPNQPQHF
TRBV19	TRBJ1-2	CASSMGAVPYGYTF
TRBV6-2/TRBV6-3	TRBJ2-7	CASSYTLYTGGEQYF
TRBV3-1/TRBV3-2	TRBJ1-3	CASSHPTGRPGAGNTIYF
TRBV5-5	TRBJ1-2	CASSLQSRTRHNYGYTF
TRBV14	TRBJ2-3	CASSQDRGSIPDTQYF
TRBV30	TRBJ2-2	CAWIRSGSNTGELFF
TRBV15	TRBJ2-7	CATSRADRGLAVSSYEQYF
TRBV9	TRBJ1-1	CASSVDWNTEAFF
TRBV7-3	TRBJ2-3	CASGMIAGANTQYF
TRBV11-3	TRBJ2-1	CASSARLAGDNEQFF
TRBV10-2	TRBJ1-5	CASRQGPNQPQHF
TRBV7-3	TRBJ2-1	CASSRTSGPYNEQFF
TRBV2	TRBJ2-7	CASSDQGFEQYF
TRBV29-1	TRBJ1-3	CSVVRDSGNTIYF
TRBV29-1	TRBJ1-5	CSVLQGNDQPQHF
TRBV24-1	TRBJ2-7	CATSDWGGREQYF
TRBV20-1	TRBJ1-2	CSATGGYGYTF
TRBV3-1/TRBV3-2	TRBJ1-2	CASRAGQGDGYTF
TRBV23-1	TRBJ1-6	CASSQGGAGAEGYNSPLHF
TRBV5-1	TRBJ2-5	CASSRFGTSGGQETQYF
TRBV7-7	TRBJ2-5	CASSLTGAQETQYF
TRBV5-1	TRBJ1-5	CASSPGTISNQPQHF
TRBV4-1	TRBJ2-7	CASSQEQGGEQYF
TRBV19	TRBJ1-1	CASSIWGRLNTEAFF
TRBV19	TRBJ2-1	CASSIRDRDNEQFF
TRBV7-3	TRBJ2-7	CASSFDRGEVYEQYF
TRBV18	TRBJ1-2	CASSPPTGGGYTF
TRBV13	TRBJ1-3	CASSLDGISSGNTIYF
TRBV18	TRBJ2-7	CASSLWTSTYEQYF
TRBV7-3	TRBJ2-3	CASSLSAGGQDTQYF
TRBV9	TRBJ2-1	CASSVEKGGASEQFF
TRBV2	TRBJ2-2	CASNTGGANTGELFF
TRBV3-1/TRBV3-2	TRBJ1-1	CASSTTGGGTEAFF
TRBV7-9	TRBJ1-4	CASSGADATNEKLFF
TRBV10-2	TRBJ2-7	CASSLYSYEQYF
TRBV19	TRBJ2-7	CASSISFGYEQYF
TRBV28	TRBJ2-3	CASSTRLAGEEDTQYF
TRBV19	TRBJ1-2	CASLPGGNRGIYGYTF
TRBV7-9	TRBJ1-2	CASSLEGAWGYTF
TRBV28	TRBJ1-1	CASSLSGFPTRSTEAFF
TRBV5-1	TRBJ2-7	CASSFGLRGSYEQYF
TRBV7-2	TRBJ2-1	CASSLVLAGDNEQFF
TRBV18	TRBJ1-2	CASSPRDRWEYGYTF
TRBV6-5	TRBJ1-1	CASSFRQAGHTEAFF
TRBV19	TRBJ1-2	CASSISTGVYGYTF
TRBV27	TRBJ2-2	CASSSSLAGETGELFF
TRBV10-3	TRBJ1-5	CAISEGQQGGSKLNF
TRBV11-2	TRBJ1-2	CASSPQGAEGYTF
TRBV6-1	TRBJ1-5	CASSEGGSNQPQHF
TRBV2	TRBJ2-1	CASGAEYNEQFF